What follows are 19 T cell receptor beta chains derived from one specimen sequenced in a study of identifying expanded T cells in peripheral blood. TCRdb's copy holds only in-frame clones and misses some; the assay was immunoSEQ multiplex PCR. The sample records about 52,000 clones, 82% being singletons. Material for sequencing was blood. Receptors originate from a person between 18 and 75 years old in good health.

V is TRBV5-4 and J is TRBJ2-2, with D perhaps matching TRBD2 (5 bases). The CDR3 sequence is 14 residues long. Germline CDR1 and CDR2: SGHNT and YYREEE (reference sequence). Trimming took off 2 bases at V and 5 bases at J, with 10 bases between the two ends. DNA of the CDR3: TGTGCCAGCAGCTTATTCGGGGTAACCGGGGAGCTGTTTTTT. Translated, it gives CASSLFGVTGELFF.

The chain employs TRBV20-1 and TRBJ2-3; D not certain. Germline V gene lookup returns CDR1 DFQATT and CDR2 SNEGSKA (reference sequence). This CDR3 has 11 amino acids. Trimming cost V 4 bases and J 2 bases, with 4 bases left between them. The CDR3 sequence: CSATHTDTQYF. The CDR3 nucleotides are TGCAGTGCTACACACACAGATACGCAGTATTTT.

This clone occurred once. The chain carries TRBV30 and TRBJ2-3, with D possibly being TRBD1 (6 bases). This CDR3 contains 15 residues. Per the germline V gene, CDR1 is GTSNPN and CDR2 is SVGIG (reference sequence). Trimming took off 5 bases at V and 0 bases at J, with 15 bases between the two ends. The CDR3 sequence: CAWAKGDRSTDTQYF. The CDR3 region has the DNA TGTGCCTGGGCAAAGGGGGATCGTAGCACAGATACGCAGTATTTT.

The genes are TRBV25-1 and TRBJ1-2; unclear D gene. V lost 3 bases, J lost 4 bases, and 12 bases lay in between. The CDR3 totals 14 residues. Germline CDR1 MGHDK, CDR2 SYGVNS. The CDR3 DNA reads TGTGCCAGCAGTGAGGCGACCTTAGCCTATGGCTACACCTTC. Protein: CASSEATLAYGYTF.

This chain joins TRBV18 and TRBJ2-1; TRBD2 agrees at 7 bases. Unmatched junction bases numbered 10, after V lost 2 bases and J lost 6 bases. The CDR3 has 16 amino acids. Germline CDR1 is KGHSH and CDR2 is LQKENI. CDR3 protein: CASSPKQRGQANEQFF. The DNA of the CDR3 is TGTGCCAGCTCACCAAAACAGCGGGGTCAAGCCAATGAGCAGTTCTTC.

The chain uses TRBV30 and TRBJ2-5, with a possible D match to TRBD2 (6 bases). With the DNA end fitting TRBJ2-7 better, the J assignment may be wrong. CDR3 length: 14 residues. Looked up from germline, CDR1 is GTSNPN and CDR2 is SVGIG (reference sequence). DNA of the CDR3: TGTGCCTGGAGCCCAGGACATAGCGGAGGCGAGCAGTACTTC. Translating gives CAWSPGHSGGEQYF.

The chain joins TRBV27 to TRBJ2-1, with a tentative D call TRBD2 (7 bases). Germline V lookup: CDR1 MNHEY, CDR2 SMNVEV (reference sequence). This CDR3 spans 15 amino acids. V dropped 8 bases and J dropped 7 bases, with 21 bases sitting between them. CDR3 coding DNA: TGTGCCAGCGCCGCCTTTGGGGGGGCCATTAATGAGCAGTTCTTC. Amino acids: CASAAFGGAINEQFF.

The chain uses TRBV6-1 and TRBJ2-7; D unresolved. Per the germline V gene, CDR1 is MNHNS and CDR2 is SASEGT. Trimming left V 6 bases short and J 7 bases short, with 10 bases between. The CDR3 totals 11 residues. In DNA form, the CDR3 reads TGTGCCAGCAGCAGGACGGAAGAGCAGTACTTC. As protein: CASSRTEEQYF.

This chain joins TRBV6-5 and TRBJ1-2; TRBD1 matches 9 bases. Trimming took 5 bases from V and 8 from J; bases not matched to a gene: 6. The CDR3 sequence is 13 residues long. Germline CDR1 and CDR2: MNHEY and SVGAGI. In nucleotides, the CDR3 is TGTGCCAGCAGTCCGAAGACAGGGGGAGGCTACACCTTC. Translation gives CASSPKTGGGYTF.

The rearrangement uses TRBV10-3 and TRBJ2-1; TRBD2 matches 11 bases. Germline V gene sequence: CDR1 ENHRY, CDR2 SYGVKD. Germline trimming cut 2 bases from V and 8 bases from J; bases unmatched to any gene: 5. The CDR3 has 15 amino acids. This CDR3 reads CAISEELAGADEQFF. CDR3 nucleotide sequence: TGTGCCATCAGTGAGGAACTAGCGGGAGCCGATGAGCAGTTCTTC.

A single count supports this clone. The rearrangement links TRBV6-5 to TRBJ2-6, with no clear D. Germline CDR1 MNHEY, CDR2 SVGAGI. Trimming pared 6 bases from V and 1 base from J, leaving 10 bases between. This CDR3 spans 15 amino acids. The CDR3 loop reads CASSRGESGANVLTF. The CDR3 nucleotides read TGTGCCAGCAGCCGAGGAGAGTCTGGGGCCAACGTCCTGACTTTC.

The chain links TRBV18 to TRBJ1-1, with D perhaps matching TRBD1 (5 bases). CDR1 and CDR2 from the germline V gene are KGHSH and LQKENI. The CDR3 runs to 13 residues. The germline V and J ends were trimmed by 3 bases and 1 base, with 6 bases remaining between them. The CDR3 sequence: CASSPGQNTEAFF. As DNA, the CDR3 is TGTGCCAGCTCACCCGGACAGAACACTGAAGCTTTCTTT.

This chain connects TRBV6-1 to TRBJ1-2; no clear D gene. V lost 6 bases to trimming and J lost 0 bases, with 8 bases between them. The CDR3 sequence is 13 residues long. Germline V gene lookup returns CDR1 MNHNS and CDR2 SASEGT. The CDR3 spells CASRRLANYGYTF. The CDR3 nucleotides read TGTGCCAGCAGGAGGTTAGCTAACTATGGCTACACCTTC.

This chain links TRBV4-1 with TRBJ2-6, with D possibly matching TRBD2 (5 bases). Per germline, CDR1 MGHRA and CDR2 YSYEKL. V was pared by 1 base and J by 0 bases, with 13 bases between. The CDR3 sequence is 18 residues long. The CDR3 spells CASSQGLRTRSGANVLTF. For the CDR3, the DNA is TGCGCCAGCAGCCAAGGTCTGAGGACTCGCTCTGGGGCCAACGTCCTGACTTTC.

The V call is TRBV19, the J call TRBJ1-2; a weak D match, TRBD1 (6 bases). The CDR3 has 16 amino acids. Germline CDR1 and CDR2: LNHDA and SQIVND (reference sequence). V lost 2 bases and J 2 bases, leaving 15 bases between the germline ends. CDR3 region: CASSIQGTVRNYGYTF. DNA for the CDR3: TGTGCCAGTAGTATACAGGGGACGGTTCGGAACTATGGCTACACCTTC.

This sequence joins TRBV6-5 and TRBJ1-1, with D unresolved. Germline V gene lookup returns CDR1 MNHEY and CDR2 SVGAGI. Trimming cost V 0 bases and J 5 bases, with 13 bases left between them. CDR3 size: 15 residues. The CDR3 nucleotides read TGTGCCAGCAGTTACTCGCGCAAGATGTTAACTGAAGCTTTCTTT. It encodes CASSYSRKMLTEAFF.

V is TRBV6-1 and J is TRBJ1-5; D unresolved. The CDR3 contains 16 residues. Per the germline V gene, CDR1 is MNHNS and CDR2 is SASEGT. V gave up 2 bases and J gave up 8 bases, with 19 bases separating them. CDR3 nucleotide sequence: TGTGCCAGCAGTGAACCCGTGGTAGGGTTGTGGGAGCCCCAGCATTTT. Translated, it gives CASSEPVVGLWEPQHF.

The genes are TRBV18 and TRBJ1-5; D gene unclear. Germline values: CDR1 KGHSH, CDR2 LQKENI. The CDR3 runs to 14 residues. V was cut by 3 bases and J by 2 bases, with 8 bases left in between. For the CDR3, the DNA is TGTGCCAGCTCACCTTCCAAGGGCAATCAGCCCCAGCATTTT. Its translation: CASSPSKGNQPQHF.

The CDR3 DNA reads as TGTGCCAGCGGTCGGACCTACGGCTACACCTTC. Its translation: CASGRTYGYTF. The J gene is TRBJ1-2, the V gene TRBV6-6; no reliable D call. This CDR3 contains 11 residues. V gave up 8 bases and J gave up 8 bases, with 12 bases separating them. Looked up from germline, CDR1 is MNHNY and CDR2 is SVGAGI (reference sequence).